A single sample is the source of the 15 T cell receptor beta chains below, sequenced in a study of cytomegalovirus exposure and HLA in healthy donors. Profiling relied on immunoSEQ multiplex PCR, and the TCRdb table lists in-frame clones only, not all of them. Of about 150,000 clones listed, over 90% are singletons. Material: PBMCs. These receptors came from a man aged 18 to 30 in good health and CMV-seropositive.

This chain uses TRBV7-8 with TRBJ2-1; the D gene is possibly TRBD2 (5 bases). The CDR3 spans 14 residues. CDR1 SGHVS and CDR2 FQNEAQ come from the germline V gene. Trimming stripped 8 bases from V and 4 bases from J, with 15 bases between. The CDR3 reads CASERRTEYNEQFF. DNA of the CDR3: TGTGCCAGCGAAAGGAGGACGGAGTACAATGAGCAGTTCTTC.

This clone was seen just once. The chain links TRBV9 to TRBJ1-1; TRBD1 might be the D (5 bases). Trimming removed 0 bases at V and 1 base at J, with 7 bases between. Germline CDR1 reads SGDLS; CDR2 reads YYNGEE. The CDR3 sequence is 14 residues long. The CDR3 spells CASSVDRRNTEAFF. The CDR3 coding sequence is TGTGCCAGCAGCGTAGACAGGCGGAACACTGAAGCTTTCTTT. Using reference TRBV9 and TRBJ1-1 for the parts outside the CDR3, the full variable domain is DSGVTQTPKHLITATGQRVTLRCSPRSGDLSVYWYQQSLDQGLQFLIQYYNGEERAKGNILERFSAQQFPDLHSELNLSSLELGDSALYFCASSVDRRNTEAFFGQGTRLTVV.

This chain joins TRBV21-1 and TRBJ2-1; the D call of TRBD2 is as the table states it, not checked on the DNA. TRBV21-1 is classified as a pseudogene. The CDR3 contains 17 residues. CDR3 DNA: TGTGCCAGCAGCAAACCGGGACTACAAAGCTCCTACAATGAGCAGTTCTTC. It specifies CASSKPGLQSSYNEQFF.

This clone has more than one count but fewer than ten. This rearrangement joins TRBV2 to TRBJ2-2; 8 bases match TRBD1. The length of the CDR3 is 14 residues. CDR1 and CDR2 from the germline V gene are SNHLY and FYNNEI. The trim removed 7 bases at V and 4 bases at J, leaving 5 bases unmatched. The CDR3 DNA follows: TGTGCCAGCAACTCCAGGGGGCCCACCGGGGAGCTGTTTTTT. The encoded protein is CASNSRGPTGELFF.

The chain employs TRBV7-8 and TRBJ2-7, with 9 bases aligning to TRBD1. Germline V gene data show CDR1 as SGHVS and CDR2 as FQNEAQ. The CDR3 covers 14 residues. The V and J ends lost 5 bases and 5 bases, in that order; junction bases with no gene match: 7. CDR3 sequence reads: CASSIRDRVHEQYF. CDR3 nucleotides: TGTGCCAGCAGCATCCGGGACAGGGTACACGAGCAGTACTTC.

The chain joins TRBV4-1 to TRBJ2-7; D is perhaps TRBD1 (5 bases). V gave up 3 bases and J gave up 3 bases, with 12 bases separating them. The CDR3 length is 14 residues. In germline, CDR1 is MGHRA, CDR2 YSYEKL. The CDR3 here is CASSHQRGGYEQYF. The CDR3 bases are TGCGCCAGCAGCCATCAAAGGGGTGGCTACGAGCAGTACTTC.

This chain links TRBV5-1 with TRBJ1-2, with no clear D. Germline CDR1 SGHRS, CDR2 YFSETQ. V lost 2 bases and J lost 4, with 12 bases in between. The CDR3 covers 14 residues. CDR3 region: CASSLERGSYGYTF. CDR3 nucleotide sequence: TGCGCCAGCAGCTTAGAGCGCGGATCCTATGGCTACACCTTC.

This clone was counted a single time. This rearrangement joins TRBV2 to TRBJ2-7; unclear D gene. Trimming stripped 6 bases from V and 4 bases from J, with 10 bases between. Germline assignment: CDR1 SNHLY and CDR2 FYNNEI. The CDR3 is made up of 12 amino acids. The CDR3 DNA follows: TGTGCCAGCAGACCTAGTTTGTACGAGCAGTACTTC. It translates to CASRPSLYEQYF.

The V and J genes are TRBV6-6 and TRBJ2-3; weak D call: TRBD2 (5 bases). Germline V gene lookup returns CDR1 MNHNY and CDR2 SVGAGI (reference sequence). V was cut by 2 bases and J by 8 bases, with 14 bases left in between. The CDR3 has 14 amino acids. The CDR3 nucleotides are TGTGCCAGCAGTTACGGTTGGGGAGTTGGTACGCAGTATTTT. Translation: CASSYGWGVGTQYF.

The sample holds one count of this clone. The CDR3 sequence is CASSLMSSYEQYF. The CDR3 bases are TGTGCCAGCAGCTTAATGAGCTCCTACGAGCAGTACTTC. The V gene is TRBV11-2, the J gene TRBJ2-7, with D hard to call. The germline CDR1 and CDR2 sequences are SGHAT and FQNNGV. The V and J ends lost 2 bases and 0 bases respectively, with 5 bases between them. CDR3 length equals 13 residues.

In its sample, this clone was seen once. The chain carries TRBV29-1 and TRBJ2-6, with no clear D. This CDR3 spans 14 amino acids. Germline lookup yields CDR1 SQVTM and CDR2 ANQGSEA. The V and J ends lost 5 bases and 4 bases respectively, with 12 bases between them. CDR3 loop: CSVLGESGANVLTF. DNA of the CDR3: TGCAGCGTTCTCGGAGAATCCGGGGCCAACGTCCTGACTTTC.

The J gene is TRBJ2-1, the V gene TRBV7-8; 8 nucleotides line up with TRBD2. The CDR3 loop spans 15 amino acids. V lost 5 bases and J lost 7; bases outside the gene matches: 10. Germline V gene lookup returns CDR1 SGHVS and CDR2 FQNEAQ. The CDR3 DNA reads TGTGCCAGCAGCCGCCAGCGGGAGAATACGAATGAGCAGTTCTTC. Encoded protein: CASSRQRENTNEQFF. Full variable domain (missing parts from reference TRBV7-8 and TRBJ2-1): GAGVSQSPRYKVAKRGQDVALRCDPISGHVSLFWYQQALGQGPEFLTYFQNEAQLDKSGLPSDRFFAERPEGSVSTLKIQRTQQEDSAVYLCASSRQRENTNEQFFGPGTRLTVL.

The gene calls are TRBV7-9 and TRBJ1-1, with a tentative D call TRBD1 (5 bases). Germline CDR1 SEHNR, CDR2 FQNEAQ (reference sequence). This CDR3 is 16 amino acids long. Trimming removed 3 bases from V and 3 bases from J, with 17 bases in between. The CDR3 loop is CASSLGQGTLDTEAFF. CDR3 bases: TGTGCCAGCAGCTTGGGGCAGGGAACCTTGGACACTGAAGCTTTCTTT.

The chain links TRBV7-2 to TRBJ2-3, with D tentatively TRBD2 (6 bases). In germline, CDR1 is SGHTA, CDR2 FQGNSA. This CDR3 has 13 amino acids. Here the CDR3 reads CVSRRGPLDTQYF. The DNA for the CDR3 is TGTGTAAGCCGGAGGGGCCCACTCGATACGCAGTATTTT.

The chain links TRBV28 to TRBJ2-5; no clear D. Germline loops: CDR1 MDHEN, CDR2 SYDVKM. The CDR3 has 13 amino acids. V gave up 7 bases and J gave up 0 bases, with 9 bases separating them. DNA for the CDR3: TGTGCCAGCAACCGTGAGTACCAAGAGACCCAGTACTTC. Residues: CASNREYQETQYF.